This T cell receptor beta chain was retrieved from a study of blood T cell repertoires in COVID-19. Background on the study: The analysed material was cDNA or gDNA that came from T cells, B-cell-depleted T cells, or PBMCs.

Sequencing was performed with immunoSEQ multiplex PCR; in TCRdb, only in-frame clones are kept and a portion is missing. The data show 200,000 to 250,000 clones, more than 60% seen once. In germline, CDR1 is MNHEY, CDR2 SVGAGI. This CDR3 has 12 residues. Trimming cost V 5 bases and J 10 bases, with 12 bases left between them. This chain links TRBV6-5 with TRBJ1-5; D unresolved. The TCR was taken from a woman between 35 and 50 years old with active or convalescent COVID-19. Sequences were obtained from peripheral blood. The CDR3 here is CASSPLEVPQHF. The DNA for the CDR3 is TGTGCCAGCAGTCCCCTAGAAGTTCCCCAGCATTTT.